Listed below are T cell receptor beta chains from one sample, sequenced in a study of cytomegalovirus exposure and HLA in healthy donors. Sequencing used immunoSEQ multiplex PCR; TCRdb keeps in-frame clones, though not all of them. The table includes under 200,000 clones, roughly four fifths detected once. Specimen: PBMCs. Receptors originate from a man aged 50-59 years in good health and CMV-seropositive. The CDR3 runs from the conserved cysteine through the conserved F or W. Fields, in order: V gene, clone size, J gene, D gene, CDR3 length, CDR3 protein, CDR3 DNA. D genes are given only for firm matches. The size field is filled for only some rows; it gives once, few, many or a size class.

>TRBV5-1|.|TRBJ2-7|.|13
CASSSGARFEQYF
TGCGCCAGCAGCTCGGGAGCCCGTTTCGAGCAGTACTTC
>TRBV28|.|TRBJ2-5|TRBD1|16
CASTPVDRNEWETQYF
TGTGCCAGCACCCCCGTGGACAGGAATGAGTGGGAGACCCAGTACTTC
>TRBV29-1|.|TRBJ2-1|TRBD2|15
CSVEGLAGSYNEQFF
TGCAGCGTTGAGGGACTAGCGGGTTCCTACAATGAGCAGTTCTTC
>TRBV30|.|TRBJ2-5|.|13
CAWSVQGQETQYF
TGTGCCTGGAGTGTCCAGGGGCAAGAGACCCAGTACTTC
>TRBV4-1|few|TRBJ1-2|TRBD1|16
CASSQDGTGINYGYTF
TGCGCCAGCAGCCAAGACGGGACAGGGATAAACTATGGCTACACCTTC
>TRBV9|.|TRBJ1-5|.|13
CASSVGSGQPQHF
TGTGCCAGCAGCGTAGGATCGGGTCAGCCCCAGCATTTT
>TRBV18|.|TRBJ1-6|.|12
CASSRFGSPLHF
TGTGCCAGCTCACGTTTCGGTTCACCCCTCCACTTT
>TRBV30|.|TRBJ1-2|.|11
CAWKNGGGYTF
TGTGCCTGGAAAAATGGGGGCGGCTACACCTTC
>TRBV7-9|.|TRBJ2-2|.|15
CASSLGQPDTGELFF
TGTGCCAGCAGCTTAGGACAGCCGGACACCGGGGAGCTGTTTTTT
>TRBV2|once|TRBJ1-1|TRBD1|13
CASSDTGGTEAFF
TGTGCCAGCAGCGACACAGGGGGCACTGAAGCTTTCTTT
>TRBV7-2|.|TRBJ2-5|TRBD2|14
CASSPQRGTETQYF
TGTGCCAGCAGCCCGCAGCGGGGTACTGAGACCCAGTACTTC
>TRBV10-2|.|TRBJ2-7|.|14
CASSAQGSSYEQYF
TGCGCCAGCAGTGCACAGGGATCGTCCTACGAGCAGTACTTC
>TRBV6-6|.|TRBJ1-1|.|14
CASREGGQSTEAFF
TGTGCCAGCAGGGAGGGCGGCCAGAGCACTGAAGCTTTCTTT
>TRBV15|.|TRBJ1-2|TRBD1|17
CATSRAGQGRLVYGYTF
TGTGCCACCAGCAGAGCGGGACAGGGGAGGTTAGTCTATGGCTACACCTTC
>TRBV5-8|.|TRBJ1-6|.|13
CASSLMQEAPLHF
TGTGCCAGCAGCTTGATGCAGGAGGCACCCCTCCACTTT
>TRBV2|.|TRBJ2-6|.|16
CASNGDWNSGANVLTF
TGTGCCAGCAATGGGGACTGGAACTCTGGGGCCAACGTCCTGACTTTC
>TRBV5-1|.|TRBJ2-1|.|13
CASSPLGRGAQFF
TGCGCCAGCAGCCCACTCGGCCGGGGGGCGCAGTTCTTC
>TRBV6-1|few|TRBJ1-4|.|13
CASSRGQWEKLFF
TGTGCCAGCAGCCGCGGACAGTGGGAAAAACTGTTTTTT
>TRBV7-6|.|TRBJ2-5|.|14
CASSNGRGQETQYF
TGTGCCAGCAGCAACGGACGGGGGCAAGAGACCCAGTACTTC
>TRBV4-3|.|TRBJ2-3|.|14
CASSQHGRLDTQYF
TGCGCCAGCAGCCAACATGGGAGGCTAGATACGCAGTATTTT
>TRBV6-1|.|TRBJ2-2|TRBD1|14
CASRDREFGGELFF
TGTGCCAGTAGAGACAGGGAGTTTGGTGGGGAGCTGTTTTTT
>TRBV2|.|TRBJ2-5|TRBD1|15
CASSEVGTGGETQYF
TGTGCCAGCAGTGAGGTCGGGACAGGAGGAGAGACCCAGTACTTC
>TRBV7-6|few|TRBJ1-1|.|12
CASSFVYTEAFF
TGTGCCAGCAGTTTTGTATACACTGAAGCTTTCTTT
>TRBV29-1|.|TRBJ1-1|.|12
CSGQGMNTEAFF
TGCAGCGGGCAGGGCATGAACACTGAAGCTTTCTTT
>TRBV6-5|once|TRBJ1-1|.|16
CASSYWFSETNTEAFF
TGTGCCAGCAGTTACTGGTTTTCCGAAACTAACACTGAAGCTTTCTTT
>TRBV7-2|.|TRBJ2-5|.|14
CASSLALGGDTQYF
TGTGCCAGCAGCTTAGCGCTCGGCGGGGACACCCAGTACTTC
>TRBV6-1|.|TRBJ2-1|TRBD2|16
CASSGLAGGGYNEQFF
TGTGCCAGCAGTGGTCTAGCGGGGGGGGGTTACAATGAGCAGTTCTTC
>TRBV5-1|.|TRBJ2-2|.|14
CASSSDTNTGELFF
TGCGCCAGCAGCTCGGACACTAACACCGGGGAGCTGTTTTTT
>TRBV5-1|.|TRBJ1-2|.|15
CASSLAELGAFGYTF
TGCGCCAGCAGCTTGGCGGAACTGGGGGCATTTGGCTACACCTTC
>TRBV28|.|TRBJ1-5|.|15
CAGGPRGNSNQPQHF
TGTGCCGGAGGCCCCAGGGGAAACTCTAATCAGCCCCAGCATTTT
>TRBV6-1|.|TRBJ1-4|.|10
CASLREKLFF
TGTGCCAGCCTGCGTGAAAAACTGTTTTTT
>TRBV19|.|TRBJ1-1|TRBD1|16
CASSTTTGPGDTEAFF
TGTGCCAGTAGTACGACGACAGGGCCCGGGGACACTGAAGCTTTCTTT
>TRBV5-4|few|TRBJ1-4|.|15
CASSNGASGDEKLFF
TGTGCCAGCAGCAATGGGGCATCTGGGGATGAAAAACTGTTTTTT
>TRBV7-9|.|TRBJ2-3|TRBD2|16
CASSQLAGGFFDTQYF
TGTGCCAGCAGCCAACTAGCGGGGGGTTTTTTTGATACGCAGTATTTT
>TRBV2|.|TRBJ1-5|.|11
CASSPGAGAHF
TGTGCCAGCAGTCCGGGTGCGGGCGCGCATTTT
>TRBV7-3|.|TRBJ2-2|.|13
CASSSLQTGELFF
TGTGCCAGCAGCTCCCTCCAGACCGGGGAGCTGTTTTTT
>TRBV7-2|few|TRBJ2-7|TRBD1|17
CASSLVGVGGATYEQYF
TGTGCCAGCAGCTTAGTAGGCGTAGGGGGCGCGACCTACGAGCAGTACTTC
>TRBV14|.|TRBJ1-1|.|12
CASSQGFGAAFF
TGTGCCAGCAGCCAAGGTTTTGGGGCTGCTTTCTTT
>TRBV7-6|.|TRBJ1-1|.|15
CASSSPWSGNTEAFF
TGTGCCAGCAGCTCTCCCTGGAGCGGGAACACTGAAGCTTTCTTT
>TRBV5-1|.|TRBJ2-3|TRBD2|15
CASRPRGRATDTQYF
TGCGCCAGCCGCCCTAGAGGGAGGGCCACAGATACGCAGTATTTT
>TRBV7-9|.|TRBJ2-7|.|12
CASSPSNYEQYF
TGTGCCAGCAGCCCCTCTAACTACGAGCAGTACTTC
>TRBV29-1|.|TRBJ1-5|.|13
CSVVLGRNQPQHF
TGCAGCGTTGTACTCGGTCGCAATCAGCCCCAGCATTTT
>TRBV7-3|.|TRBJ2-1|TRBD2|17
CASTPGLAGGPYNEQFF
TGTGCCAGCACCCCGGGACTAGCGGGGGGTCCCTACAATGAGCAGTTCTTC
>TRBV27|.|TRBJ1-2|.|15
CASSLFFQGYYGYTF
TGTGCCAGCAGTTTATTTTTCCAGGGCTACTATGGCTACACCTTC
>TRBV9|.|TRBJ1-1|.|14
CASSPGGDSTEAFF
TGTGCCAGCAGCCCCGGTGGTGACAGCACTGAAGCTTTCTTT
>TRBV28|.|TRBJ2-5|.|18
CASRPSSGEEGIWETQYF
TGTGCCAGCAGACCCTCCAGTGGGGAGGAGGGGATTTGGGAGACCCAGTACTTC
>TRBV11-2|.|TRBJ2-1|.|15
CASSLNWAPYNEQFF
TGTGCCAGCAGCTTAAATTGGGCGCCCTACAATGAGCAGTTCTTC